This paragraph covers one TCR beta chain sequence. Trimming took off 4 bases at V and 10 bases at J, with 24 bases between the two ends. Germline CDR1 SGHRS, CDR2 YFSETQ. The CDR3 covers 16 residues. As it was prepared, the TCRbeta library received unique molecular identifiers. Using its own MiXCR run on the PCR reads, TCRdb lists one record per CDR3 protein. The sample gives almost 400,000 distinct CDR3 sequences, roughly 20% of which show up once; about 3.8% is in the top ten. The data were taken from a study of T-cell reconstitution after alpha-beta-depleted transplantation in children. This clonotype was sampled from a human donor who donated a stem cell graft to a child with acute myeloid leukemia. The chain couples TRBV5-1 to TRBJ2-1; D is perhaps TRBD2 (6 bases). This specimen was PBMCs from the stem cell graft donor, taken from the stem cell graft. The CDR3 protein is CASSRGRDWERREQFF. The CDR3 DNA sequence: TGCGCCAGCAGCAGGGGCCGGGACTGGGAACGAAGGGAGCAGTTCTTC.